These 30 T cell receptor beta chains were sequenced from one sample in a study of tumor and adjacent non-tumor tissue in lung cancer. A modified ARM-PCR protocol with three rounds of nested PCR amplified TCRbeta. From the multiplex PCR reads, TCRdb called clonotypes with MiXCR, one entry per CDR3 protein. The repertoire has approximately 79,000 distinct CDR3 sequences, more than 60% of them found once; the top ten carry roughly 15%. The template was RNA from unsorted bulk tissue. The sample was lung tumor tissue. The receptors derive from a man between 70 and 80 years old with non-small cell lung cancer.

This chain uses TRBV6-5 with TRBJ1-3, with D maybe TRBD1 (5 bases). There are 13 residues in the CDR3. Germline loops: CDR1 MNHEY, CDR2 SVGAGI. This chain's CDR3 is CVNRPGAGNTIYF. The CDR3 DNA reads TGTGTCAACAGGCCGGGGGCTGGAAACACCATATATTTT.

The V call is TRBV12-3 or TRBV12-4, the J call TRBJ1-5; D may be TRBD1 (5 bases). CDR3 size: 14 residues. With 8 bases removed from V and 4 bases from J, the gap between germline ends came to 15 bases. The CDR3 sequence is CASCLRTRNQPQHF. CDR3 bases: TGTGCCAGCTGTCTTCGGACACGGAATCAGCCCCAGCATTTT.

The chain is built from TRBV14 and TRBJ2-2; D is perhaps TRBD1 (5 bases). The germline V gene encodes CDR1 SGHDN and CDR2 FVKESK. The CDR3 loop spans 16 amino acids. V was pared by 2 bases and J by 6 bases, with 16 bases between. CDR3 DNA: TGTGCCAGCAGCCAACAAGCAGGGCAGTGGGCCGGGGAGCTGTTTTTT. As protein: CASSQQAGQWAGELFF.

This chain joins TRBV12-3 or TRBV12-4 and TRBJ2-3, with TRBD2 identical over 7 bases. This CDR3 is built from 15 residues. V gave up 9 bases and J gave up 4 bases; unmatched junction bases: 13. This chain's CDR3 is CARSSPGLQADTQYF. CDR3 sequence (DNA): TGTGCCAGAAGTAGCCCGGGACTACAAGCAGATACGCAGTATTTT.

The V call is TRBV5-5, the J call TRBJ1-3; TRBD1 matches at 10 bases. The CDR3 covers 15 residues. Germline CDR1 SGHKS, CDR2 YYEKEE (reference sequence). CDR3 coding DNA: TGTTCCAACAGCTCGGGACAGGGGTACGGAAACACCATATATTTT. Its protein product is CSNSSGQGYGNTIYF.

This clonotype is medium-sized by share. The V gene is TRBV11-2, the J gene TRBJ2-7, with D hard to call. Trimming took off 1 base at V and 0 bases at J, with 7 bases between the two ends. Germline-derived CDR1 and CDR2 are SGHAT and FQNNGV. The CDR3 runs to 14 residues. Written as DNA, the CDR3 is TGTGCCAGCAGCTTAGCGACCGGCTCCTACGAGCAGTACTTC. Translation gives CASSLATGSYEQYF. The whole variable domain, filled in from reference TRBV11-2 and TRBJ2-7, reads EAGVAQSPRYKIIEKRQSVAFWCNPISGHATLYWYQQILGQGPKLLIQFQNNGVVDDSQLPKDRFSAERLKGVDSTLKIQPAKLEDSAVYLCASSLATGSYEQYFGPGTRLTVT.

Concerning this clonotype: One end of the junction fails to match germline, which may point to a read error. J is TRBJ2-5 and V is TRBV12-5, with a possible D match to TRBD2 (6 bases). Germline assignment: CDR1 LGHNT and CDR2 FRNRAP. The CDR3 is made up of 15 amino acids. The CDR3 spells CASSRGRALQETQDF. CDR3 in DNA: TGTGCTAGTAGCCGGGGGAGAGCACTACAAGAGACCCAGGACTTC.

Regarding this clonotype: One end of the junction fails to match germline, which may point to a read error. This chain uses TRBV5-4 with TRBJ2-2, with 9 positions matching TRBD1. Germline V gene sequence: CDR1 SGHNT, CDR2 YYREEE (reference sequence). The CDR3 is 14 amino acids. The CDR3 is CARSSGQGIGELFF. The CDR3 coding sequence is TGTGCCCGCAGCTCGGGACAGGGCATCGGGGAGCTGTTTTTC. The full variable domain, its missing parts supplied by reference TRBV5-4 and TRBJ2-2, is ETGVTQSPTHLIKTRGQQVTLRCSSQSGHNTVSWYQQALGQGPQFIFQYYREEENGRGNFPPRFSGLQFPNYSSELNVNALELDDSALYLCARSSGQGIGELFFGEGSRLTVL.

The genes are TRBV28 and TRBJ1-5; the D is unclear. The CDR3 consists of 17 residues. V lost 4 bases, J lost 0 bases, and 16 bases lay in between. Germline assignment: CDR1 MDHEN and CDR2 SYDVKM. CDR3 DNA: TGTGCCAGCAGTTCTGGAGGATCGGGTTATAGCAATCAGCCCCAGCATTTT. It specifies CASSSGGSGYSNQPQHF.

Comments on this clonotype: An end of the junction differs from the germline gene, which may be a read error. This rearrangement joins TRBV29-1 to TRBJ2-3, with D perhaps matching TRBD2 (6 bases). CDR1 SQVTM and CDR2 ANQGSEA come from the germline V gene. The CDR3 has 13 amino acids. CDR3 sequence: CSVAVGSGYTQYF. CDR3 DNA: TGCAGTGTTGCGGTCGGGAGTGGATATACGCAGTATTTT.

The V gene is TRBV29-1, the J gene TRBJ1-5; the D is unclear. The V end lost 3 bases, the J end lost 2 bases, and 11 bases lay between the germline ends. The CDR3 sequence is 14 residues long. Germline V CDR1 and CDR2: SQVTM, ANQGSEA. The CDR3 protein is CSVDGVGGNQPQHF. The CDR3 DNA is TGCAGCGTTGATGGAGTAGGTGGCAATCAGCCCCAGCATTTT.

On this clonotype itself: A much larger clone sits a single nucleotide away, making a read error possible. The CDR3 loop reads CSAGENRGYTF. CDR3 nucleotides: TGCAGCGCTGGAGAGAACCGCGGCTACACCTTC. The J gene is TRBJ1-2, the V gene TRBV29-1, with D uncertain. CDR3 length: 11 residues. Trimming cost V 7 bases and J 8 bases, with 14 bases left between them. Germline V lookup: CDR1 SQVTM, CDR2 ANQGSEA.

The chain links TRBV7-2 to TRBJ2-7, with D perhaps TRBD1 (6 bases). The CDR3 has 15 amino acids. Trimming shortened V by 0 bases and J by 6 bases, and 15 bases separated the two germline ends. Germline V gives CDR1 SGHTA, CDR2 FQGNSA. CDR3 sequence (DNA): TGTGCCAGCAGCTTAGCTGCGAACCCCAGGGGCGAGCAGTACTTC. Translation gives CASSLAANPRGEQYF. Supplemented by reference TRBV7-2 and TRBJ2-7, the full variable domain reads GAGVSQSPSNKVTEKGKDVELRCDPISGHTALYWYRQSLGQGLEFLIYFQGNSAPDKSGLPSDRFSAERTGGSVSTLTIQRTQQEDSAVYLCASSLAANPRGEQYFGPGTRLTVT.

Turning to this clonotype: Mismatch with germline at one junction end may stem from a read error. The chain links TRBV11-2 to TRBJ2-6; TRBD1 might be the D (6 bases). The CDR3 runs to 19 residues. Germline V gives CDR1 SGHAT, CDR2 FQNNGV. CDR3 protein: CASSSPSGRGGSGANVLTF. The CDR3 coding sequence is TGTGCTAGCAGCTCCCCGAGTGGGAGAGGGGGCTCTGGGGCCAACGTCCTGACTTTC.

A word on this clonotype: Given a much more abundant clone one base away, this may be a read error. Because it lacks the conserved phenylalanine or tryptophan at the end, this CDR3 is likely a read error. The chain recombines TRBV7-9 with TRBJ2-7; the D gene is possibly TRBD1 (5 bases). CDR1 is SEHNR, CDR2 FQNEAQ, per germline (reference sequence). V was cut by 3 bases and J by 2 bases, with 8 bases left in between. The CDR3 runs 13 residues. DNA for the CDR3: TGTGCCAGCAGCTTGACAGTTACCTACGAGCAGTACTCC. It specifies CASSLTVTYEQYS.

J is TRBJ2-7 and V is TRBV4-2, with no clear D. Trimming took off 10 bases at V and 2 bases at J, with 21 bases between the two ends. The CDR3 length is 15 residues. Looked up from germline, CDR1 is LGHNA and CDR2 is YNFKEQ. The CDR3 reads CANSQVSSGPYEQYF. The DNA of the CDR3 is TGTGCCAATAGCCAAGTGTCTAGTGGACCCTACGAGCAGTACTTC.

Comments on this clonotype: Just one base apart from a much larger clone, this may be a read error. The V gene is TRBV28, the J gene TRBJ2-6, with 10 bases matching TRBD1. Germline loops: CDR1 MDHEN, CDR2 SYDVKM. CDR3 length: 17 amino acids. The CDR3 DNA sequence: TGTGCCAGCAGTCCGGGACAGGGGAAATCTGGGGCCAACATCCTGACTTTC. As protein: CASSPGQGKSGANILTF.

This sequence joins TRBV5-6 and TRBJ1-2; possibly TRBD1 for D (5 bases). From germline, CDR1 is SGHDT and CDR2 YYEEEE. With 2 bases removed from V and 6 bases from J, the gap between germline ends came to 14 bases. The CDR3 contains 14 residues. CDR3 DNA sequence: TGTGCCAGCAGCTTCCGGATAGGGGCTGATGGCTACACCTTC. This gives the protein CASSFRIGADGYTF.

As regards this clonotype: This sequence may be a read error, since a much larger clone differs from it by one base. The chain has TRBV6-1 and TRBJ2-7; possible D gene TRBD2, 6 bases. There are 13 residues in the CDR3. From germline, CDR1 is MNHNS and CDR2 SASEGT. V was clipped by 1 base and J by 4 bases, with 8 bases between them. The CDR3 coding sequence is TGTGCCAGCAGTGAAGAACTAGCATACGAGCAGTACTTC. It encodes CASSEELAYEQYF.

Regarding this clonotype: One end of the junction varies from germline; a read error may be responsible. V gene TRBV10-3 combines with J gene TRBJ2-3; D is perhaps TRBD1 or TRBD2 (5 bases each). Germline loops: CDR1 ENHRY, CDR2 SYGVKD. The CDR3 contains 14 residues. This chain's CDR3 is CPIGDGAYTDTQYF. Written as DNA, the CDR3 is TGTCCCATCGGTGACGGGGCATACACAGACACGCAGTATTTT.

Of note for this clonotype: A read error may explain this, as a much larger clone is one base away. The rearrangement links TRBV6-5 to TRBJ2-3; 8 nucleotides match TRBD2. Looked up from germline, CDR1 is MNHEY and CDR2 is SVGAGI. CDR3 size: 16 residues. This CDR3 is CACSPRGAGVADTQYF. In DNA form, the CDR3 reads TGTGCCTGCAGTCCCCGTGGAGCGGGAGTTGCAGATACGCAGTATTTT.

Remarks on this clonotype: Given a much more abundant clone one base away, this may be a read error. The chain recombines TRBV30 with TRBJ2-7; no clear D. CDR3 length: 14 residues. CDR1 is GTSNPN and CDR2 is SVGIG in the germline V gene (reference sequence). V was clipped by 5 bases and J by 6 bases, with 20 bases between them. CDR3 DNA sequence: TGTGCCTGGTCCGTATCAGGTTCGGCCCCCGAGCAGTACTTC. This translates into CAWSVSGSAPEQYF.

To note about this clonotype: At one end the junction does not follow the germline gene, possibly because of a read error. This chain links TRBV24-1 with TRBJ2-1, with D uncertain. From germline, CDR1 is KGHDR and CDR2 SFDVKD. The CDR3 extends over 14 amino acids. The CDR3 here is CATSEHWSYNEQFF. The CDR3 nucleotides are TGTGCCACCAGTGAGCATTGGTCCTACAATGAGCAATTCTTC.

This clonotype showed up just a few times. A read error may be the cause here, since a much bigger clone is one base away. V and J are TRBV5-4 and TRBJ2-5, with 7 bases that match TRBD2. The CDR3 has 15 amino acids. V lost 0 bases, J lost 3 bases, and 5 bases stayed unmatched. Looked up from germline, CDR1 is SGHNT and CDR2 is YYREEE (reference sequence). CDR3: CASSLAGGGEETQYF. DNA for the CDR3: TGTGCCAGCAGCTTGGCCGGGGGAGGGGAAGAGACCCAGTACTTC.

This clonotype was counted once. One end of the junction does not line up with germline, which may come from a read error. The chain joins TRBV11-2 to TRBJ2-2, with D possibly being TRBD2 (5 bases). CDR1 and CDR2 (germline): SGHAT, FQNNGV. The length of the CDR3 is 15 residues. As DNA, the CDR3 is TGTGCCAGCAGCTCAGAAGCGGCTGCGGCTGGGGAGCTTTTTTTT. It is translated as CASSSEAAAAGELFF.

Comments on this clonotype: This sequence may be a read error, since a much larger clone differs from it by one base. The chain employs TRBV5-6 and TRBJ2-2; a weak D match, TRBD2 (5 bases). The length of the CDR3 is 15 residues. Germline CDR1 SGHDT, CDR2 YYEEEE. CDR3 bases: TGTGCCAGCAGCTTGGGATCGGGGTTCACCGGGGAGCTGTTATTT. It encodes CASSLGSGFTGELLF.

In regard to this clonotype: One junction end disagrees with the germline gene, perhaps due to a read error. The gene calls are TRBV11-3 and TRBJ1-1, with D perhaps TRBD1 (6 bases). This CDR3 is built from 16 residues. The germline V gene encodes CDR1 SGHNT and CDR2 YENEEA. For the CDR3, the DNA is TGTCCCAGAAGCCGCATCGGGACAAATATGAACACTGAAGCTTTCTTT. Residues: CPRSRIGTNMNTEAFF.

This chain connects TRBV18 to TRBJ2-3; a weak D match, TRBD2 (5 bases). The CDR3 spans 13 residues. The V and J ends lost 4 bases and 2 bases respectively, with 7 bases between them. From germline, CDR1 is KGHSH and CDR2 LQKENI. The CDR3 DNA is TGTGCCAGCTCACTACGGGACACAGATACGCAGTATTTT. Translation gives CASSLRDTDTQYF.

A single count supports this clonotype. At one boundary the junction diverges from the germline segment, which might be a read error. This chain links TRBV11-1 with TRBJ2-5; a weak D match, TRBD2 (5 bases). Germline CDR1 SGHAT, CDR2 FQDESV (reference sequence). The CDR3 length is 14 residues. In nucleotides, the CDR3 is TGTGACAGCATCCGGGGTGATCCACAAGAGACCCAGCACTTC. This sequence encodes CDSIRGDPQETQHF. The full variable domain, with the rest looked up from reference TRBV11-1 and TRBJ2-5, is EAEVAQSPRYKITEKSQAVAFWCDPISGHATLYWYRQILGQGPELLVQFQDESVVDDSQLPKDRFSAERLKGVDSTLKIQPAELGDSAMYLCDSIRGDPQETQHFGPGTRLLVL.

Comment on this clonotype: It may be a read error: a sequence one base away is much more abundant. V is TRBV6-6 and J is TRBJ2-5; TRBD1 aligns across 7 bases. Trimming removed 5 bases from V and 0 bases from J; junction bases left unmatched: 6. The germline V gene has CDR1 MNHNY and CDR2 SVGAGI (reference sequence). The CDR3 is 15 amino acids. The CDR3 DNA reads TGTGCCAGCAGTCCCAGACAGGGACACCAAGAGACCCAGTACTTC. Its protein is CASSPRQGHQETQYF.